Below, 9 T cell receptor beta chains from the same sample are listed, as sequenced in a study of STAT5B mutations in CD4+ large granular lymphocyte leukemia. Assay used: immunoSEQ multiplex PCR; TCRdb lists only in-frame clones, some missing. Among approximately 33,000 clones listed, less than 70% were seen once. The sequencing input was CD4+ T cells from blood buffy coats. These receptors were obtained from a human donor in good health.

The chain recombines TRBV9 with TRBJ2-1; D may be TRBD2 (6 bases). The CDR3 runs 13 residues. Per germline, CDR1 SGDLS and CDR2 YYNGEE. V lost 4 bases to trimming and J lost 4 bases, with 9 bases between them. This CDR3 reads CASSPDYYNEQFF. In nucleotides, the CDR3 is TGTGCCAGCAGCCCGGACTATTACAATGAGCAGTTCTTC.

This chain joins TRBV4-1 and TRBJ2-3, with 7 bases identical to TRBD1. CDR1 and CDR2 from the germline V gene are MGHRA and YSYEKL. There are 15 residues in the CDR3. The trim removed 4 bases at V and 0 bases at J, leaving 4 bases unmatched. Here the CDR3 reads CASSRDRASTDTQYF. The CDR3 coding sequence is TGCGCCAGCAGCCGAGACAGGGCTAGCACAGATACGCAGTATTTT.

The V gene is TRBV30, the J gene TRBJ2-7; the D gene is possibly TRBD2 (6 bases). Trimming pared 5 bases from V and 7 bases from J, leaving 21 bases between. CDR3 length: 14 residues. Per the germline V gene, CDR1 is GTSNPN and CDR2 is SVGIG (reference sequence). The CDR3, as DNA: TGTGCCTGGGGTGGAGGTACAGGAGGGTTGGAGCAGTACTTC. Its protein is CAWGGGTGGLEQYF.

The J gene is TRBJ2-4, the V gene TRBV28, with 11 bases fitting TRBD2. Germline V gene lookup returns CDR1 MDHEN and CDR2 SYDVKM. The V and J ends lost 6 bases and 0 bases, in that order; junction bases with no gene match: 7. CDR3 length: 17 residues. The CDR3 DNA follows: TGTGCCAGCAGCCACCGACTAGCGGGGATAGCCAAAAACATTCAGTACTTC. It translates to CASSHRLAGIAKNIQYF.

This clone was seen a few times. This sequence joins TRBV19 and TRBJ2-2, with D tentatively TRBD2 (5 bases). This CDR3 spans 15 amino acids. V shed 3 bases and J shed 5 bases, with 13 bases lying between them. Germline loops: CDR1 LNHDA, CDR2 SQIVND (reference sequence). CDR3 sequence (DNA): TGTGCCAGTAGTATCGAGGGATGGGTAACCGGGGAGCTGTTTTTT. Protein sequence: CASSIEGWVTGELFF.

This clone is a singleton in its sample. J is TRBJ2-5 and V is TRBV5-1; 7 positions match TRBD1. This CDR3 contains 18 residues. Germline V gene sequence: CDR1 SGHRS, CDR2 YFSETQ. V shed 0 bases and J 5 bases; nucleotides not matched to a gene: 16. The CDR3 nucleotides read TGCGCCAGCAGCTTGGCCCGAAGATGGGACAGCCCCGAGGAGACCCAGTACTTC. Amino acid sequence: CASSLARRWDSPEETQYF.

The chain joins TRBV7-2 to TRBJ2-2; the match to TRBD1 covers 7 bases. This CDR3 contains 15 residues. J was trimmed by 5 bases and V by 5 bases; bases with no gene match: 8. Per germline, CDR1 SGHTA and CDR2 FQGNSA. The CDR3 DNA sequence: TGTGCCAGCAGCCCGACAGGGTTCGGGACCGGGGAGCTGTTTTTT. It is translated as CASSPTGFGTGELFF.

This chain joins TRBV6-7 and TRBJ2-2; 11 nucleotides align to TRBD2. TRBV6-7 is designated an ORF whose function remains uncertain. V gave up 0 bases and J gave up 6 bases; unmatched junction bases: 6. This CDR3 has 17 residues. CDR3 sequence: CASSYSIPGLAAGELFF. The CDR3 DNA follows: TGTGCCAGCAGTTACTCCATCCCGGGACTAGCGGCCGGGGAGCTGTTTTTT.

V gene TRBV4-1 combines with J gene TRBJ2-5; 10 bases line up with TRBD1. V lost 2 bases to trimming and J lost 1 base; unmatched junction nucleotides: 10. CDR1 and CDR2 (germline): MGHRA, YSYEKL. This CDR3 is built from 18 residues. CDR3 in DNA: TGCGCCAGCAGCCAAAGGACAGGGGGTACGGGCACCCAAGAGACCCAGTACTTC. Translating gives CASSQRTGGTGTQETQYF.